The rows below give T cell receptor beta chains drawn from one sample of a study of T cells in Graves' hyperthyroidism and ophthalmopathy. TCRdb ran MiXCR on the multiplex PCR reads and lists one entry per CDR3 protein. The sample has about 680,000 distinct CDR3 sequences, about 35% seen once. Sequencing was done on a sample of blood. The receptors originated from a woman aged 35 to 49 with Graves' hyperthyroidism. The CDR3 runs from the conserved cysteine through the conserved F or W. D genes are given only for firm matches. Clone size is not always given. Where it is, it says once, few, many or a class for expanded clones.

TGTGCCAGCAGCTTGGGGACAGGGGCCGGCGAGCAGTACTTC	CASSLGTGAGEQYF	few	TRBV7-9	TRBD1	14	TRBJ2-7
TGTGCCAGCAGTTACTCACGGGGGCGAGCCTCTGGGGCCAACGTCCTGACTTTC	CASSYSRGRASGANVLTF	.	TRBV10-3	.	18	TRBJ2-6
TGTGCCAGCAGTCTTGGAGTATCGGCCGAGCAGTACTTC	CASSLGVSAEQYF	many	TRBV12-3/TRBV12-4	.	13	TRBJ2-7
TGTGCCAGTAGTATAGCCACCGTCCACTATGGCTACACCTTC	CASSIATVHYGYTF	few	TRBV19	.	14	TRBJ1-2
TGTGCCAGCAGCTCGGACATTAATAATTCACCCCTCCACTTT	CASSSDINNSPLHF	many	TRBV11-2	.	14	TRBJ1-6
TGCAGCACTCCTGGGGGGACAGGTCAAGCTGAAGCTTTCTTT	CSTPGGTGQAEAFF	few	TRBV29-1	TRBD1	14	TRBJ1-1
TGTGCCAGCAGCTTTCCGTACAGACAAGAGACCCAGTACTTC	CASSFPYRQETQYF	many	TRBV7-9	.	14	TRBJ2-5
TGTGCCAGCAGTGGGCCGGGGGGTTTACCAGATACGCAGTATTTT	CASSGPGGLPDTQYF	.	TRBV2	TRBD2	15	TRBJ2-3
TGCAGTGCTAGCTTCCGGCGGGGGGGCCCTGAGACCCAGTACTTC	CSASFRRGGPETQYF	many	TRBV20-1	TRBD2	15	TRBJ2-5
TGCAGTGCTACTAGACTAGCGGGGAAAGAGACCCAGTACTTC	CSATRLAGKETQYF	.	TRBV20-1	TRBD2	14	TRBJ2-5
TGTGCCGCGGGCACGGGAGGGCGACAAGAGACCCAGTACTTC	CAAGTGGRQETQYF	.	TRBV19	TRBD2	14	TRBJ2-5
TGTGCCAGTAGTATTAAGACAGAGTCATCTTACTATAGCAATCAGCCCCAGCATTTT	CASSIKTESSYYSNQPQHF	.	TRBV19	.	19	TRBJ1-5
TGTGCCACCAGTGATTTGGGCGAGAATCAGCCCCAGCATTTT	CATSDLGENQPQHF	many	TRBV24-1	.	14	TRBJ1-5
TGTGCCAGCAGCTTACAACAGGGCCAAAGCTATGGCTACACCTTC	CASSLQQGQSYGYTF	many	TRBV7-2	.	15	TRBJ1-2
TGCAGTGCTAGAGTCGGGCGCTCTGGAAACACCATATATTTT	CSARVGRSGNTIYF	few	TRBV20-1	.	14	TRBJ1-3
TGTGCCAGCAGTGGGGAGGTCGGGTGGCCACTAAATTCACCCCTCCACTTT	CASSGEVGWPLNSPLHF	.	TRBV2	.	17	TRBJ1-6
TGTGCCAGCAGCTTAGGCAGGGGGGGGTATGGAGAGCAGTACTTC	CASSLGRGGYGEQYF	few	TRBV5-4	.	15	TRBJ2-7
TGTGCCAGCAGCGTCCAAAGGAACACTGAAGCTTTCTTT	CASSVQRNTEAFF	many	TRBV2	.	13	TRBJ1-1
TGTGCCAGCAGTTACGGGACAGGGGAGAATCAGCCCCAGCATTTT	CASSYGTGENQPQHF	few	TRBV6-5	TRBD1	15	TRBJ1-5
TGTGCCAGCAGCCCAGCCATGACCTATGGCTACACCTTC	CASSPAMTYGYTF	many	TRBV7-2	.	13	TRBJ1-2
TGTGCCAGCAGTTTTCAATCCGGAGGGACCGGGGAGCTGTTTTTT	CASSFQSGGTGELFF	.	TRBV12-3/TRBV12-4	.	15	TRBJ2-2
TGTGCCAGCAGCCAAACACTGGACGAGACCCAGTACTTC	CASSQTLDETQYF	many	TRBV5-6	.	13	TRBJ2-5
TGTGCCACCAGCAGTCGACGGACAGGGGCGGCTTATGGCTACACCTTC	CATSSRRTGAAYGYTF	.	TRBV15	TRBD1	16	TRBJ1-2
TGTGCCAGCAGTGAAAGGTCAGGGGGCCGCAATCAGCCCCAGCATTTT	CASSERSGGRNQPQHF	.	TRBV6-1	TRBD1	16	TRBJ1-5
TGTGCCAGCAGCCAAACCCAGGGGCCTAGCAGCTCGGGATACTACGAGCAGTACTTC	CASSQTQGPSSSGYYEQYF	.	TRBV7-3	.	19	TRBJ2-7
TGTGCCAGCAGCTCCCTCACAGGGGGCAGTGGTAATTCACCCCTCCACTTT	CASSSLTGGSGNSPLHF	.	TRBV13	TRBD1	17	TRBJ1-6
TGTGCCACCAGCAGGGATCGGGGGAATTCACCCCTCCACTTT	CATSRDRGNSPLHF	many	TRBV15	.	14	TRBJ1-6
TGTGCCAGCAGTTTAACCGGCCCCGGGGCATCACCCCTCCACTTT	CASSLTGPGASPLHF	.	TRBV6-5	.	15	TRBJ1-6
TGTGCCAGCAGCGGACGGACAGGGGGCACAACTAATGAAAAACTGTTTTTT	CASSGRTGGTTNEKLFF	few	TRBV9	TRBD1	17	TRBJ1-4
TGTGCCAGAGGCGAGGGGACAGGGAATGGCTACACCTTC	CARGEGTGNGYTF	once	TRBV2	TRBD1	13	TRBJ1-2
TGTGCCATCAGCCCAGAGACAAGGGGAATCATTAATGAAAAACTGTTTTTT	CAISPETRGIINEKLFF	.	TRBV10-3	.	17	TRBJ1-4
TGTGCCAGCAGGGAAACAGGGGTCGGCTTTGAAGCTTTCTTT	CASRETGVGFEAFF	once	TRBV7-9	TRBD1	14	TRBJ1-1
TGTGCCACCAGTGACCCCGACATCTATGGCTACACCTTC	CATSDPDIYGYTF	many	TRBV24-1	.	13	TRBJ1-2
TGCAGCGTTGAAGAGAGGGACAGCTCCTACGAGCAGTACTTC	CSVEERDSSYEQYF	.	TRBV29-1	TRBD1	14	TRBJ2-7
TGTGCCAGCAGGTCACGATCTTGGGGGAACACTGAAGCTTTCTTT	CASRSRSWGNTEAFF	.	TRBV6-1	.	15	TRBJ1-1
TGTGCCAGCAGCCGAGGACAGTTGTATGGCTACACCTTC	CASSRGQLYGYTF	.	TRBV3-1	.	13	TRBJ1-2
TGCAGCGTTGAATGGGGGGGGGGTAACACTGAAGCTTTCTTT	CSVEWGGGNTEAFF	many	TRBV29-1	.	14	TRBJ1-1
TGTGCCAGCAGCTTAGACTACACTACCCAAGAGACCCAGTACTTC	CASSLDYTTQETQYF	many	TRBV7-2	.	15	TRBJ2-5
TGTGCCAGCAGTGCCGCGGGACAGGGACAAACTGAAGCTTTCTTT	CASSAAGQGQTEAFF	many	TRBV2	TRBD1	15	TRBJ1-1
TGTGCCATCAGTGGACACCCCTATGGCTACACCTTC	CAISGHPYGYTF	.	TRBV10-3	.	12	TRBJ1-2
TGTGCCAGCAGCCCTATTATAGACAGGGGGCTTCGGCCTGAAGCTTTCTTT	CASSPIIDRGLRPEAFF	.	TRBV6-5	TRBD1	17	TRBJ1-1
TGTGCCAGCAGCCAAGAAAACAGGGGGAAACTGTTTTTT	CASSQENRGKLFF	few	TRBV4-2	TRBD1	13	TRBJ1-4
TGTGCCAGCAGTTTTTCGCAGTCTGGCTACACCTTC	CASSFSQSGYTF	.	TRBV12-3/TRBV12-4	.	12	TRBJ1-2
TGCGCCAGCAGCCAAGATACCCAAGAGACCCAGTACTTC	CASSQDTQETQYF	many	TRBV4-3	.	13	TRBJ2-5
TGTGCCAGCAGTTACGCACCGGGACAGGGGAGTCCAGCTTTCTTT	CASSYAPGQGSPAFF	.	TRBV6-6	TRBD1	15	TRBJ1-1
TGTGCCAGCAGCGGTTTTGACAATACTGGCTACACCTTC	CASSGFDNTGYTF	few	TRBV6-5	.	13	TRBJ1-2
TGTGCCAGCAGCTTAGGCCGAGGGATCGGCTACACCTTC	CASSLGRGIGYTF	many	TRBV13	.	13	TRBJ1-2
TGTGCCAGCAGTTCTGCAGCCGTTGGGACTGGATTACACGAGCAGTACTTC	CASSSAAVGTGLHEQYF	.	TRBV12-3/TRBV12-4	.	17	TRBJ2-7
TGTGCCAGCAGGTCGGGGCCGGACAGGGTATCGGTTGAAGCTTTCTTT	CASRSGPDRVSVEAFF	.	TRBV7-2	TRBD1	16	TRBJ1-1
TGCAGCGCTGGACAGCCCGCGAGCACCGGGGAGCTGTTTTTT	CSAGQPASTGELFF	many	TRBV29-1	.	14	TRBJ2-2
TGCAGTGCTAGCATGGGGCCCTTCTCCTACGAGCAGTACTTC	CSASMGPFSYEQYF	.	TRBV20-1	.	14	TRBJ2-7
TGCGCCAGCAGCGCGAAACAGGGGCGAAACACTGAAGCTTTCTTT	CASSAKQGRNTEAFF	few	TRBV5-1	TRBD1	15	TRBJ1-1
TGTGCCAGTAGTAGGGGGTACAACCCCTCGCCCACTGAAGCTTTCTTT	CASSRGYNPSPTEAFF	few	TRBV19	.	16	TRBJ1-1
TGTGCCAGCAAGATTGTCAGGGCAAATGGCTACACCTTC	CASKIVRANGYTF	many	TRBV19	.	13	TRBJ1-2
TGTGCCAGCAAAGGACTAGCGTTCGACGAGCAGTACTTC	CASKGLAFDEQYF	few	TRBV10-3	TRBD2	13	TRBJ2-7
TGTGCCAGTACTCAGGGGGCACGGGAAAAACTGTTTTTT	CASTQGAREKLFF	.	TRBV19	TRBD1	13	TRBJ1-4